This T cell receptor (beta chain) comes out of a study of T cells in Graves' hyperthyroidism and ophthalmopathy. Regarding this clonotype: What it recognizes is unknown.

This CDR3 has 15 residues. Germline V gives CDR1 WSHSY, CDR2 SAAADI. V lost 3 bases to trimming and J lost 1 base; unmatched junction nucleotides: 3. General study results and limits: Ophthalmopathy was model-predicted a median approximately 6.4 months pre-onset.

Researchers amplified the TCR beta CDR3 regions from RNA transcripts. The TCR CDR3 first-round RT-PCR relied on the HTBI primer set. MiXCR was run by TCRdb on the multiplex PCR reads, yielding one entry per CDR3 protein. The sample includes about 680,000 distinct CDR3 sequences, 30% to 40% of them seen just once. In patients aged 18 to 65, hyperthyroidism was newly diagnosed, with duration under 2 months. On the basis of clinical symptoms, serum thyroxine and TRAb, thyroid ultrasound and orbital computed tomography, diagnoses were made. The genes are TRBV10-2 and TRBJ1-1; 9 bases map to TRBD1. Sequenced: blood. The source is a woman aged 40 to 55 with Graves' hyperthyroidism. In DNA, the CDR3 is TGCGCCAGCAGTGACCCGGGACAGGGGAACACTGAAGCTTTCTTT. Its protein is CASSDPGQGNTEAFF.